This T cell receptor (beta chain) stems from a study of Ad26.COV2.S vaccination and SARS-CoV-2 variants. Libraries were prepared by immunoSEQ multiplex PCR; TCRdb keeps only in-frame clonotypes and omits some of them. This sample has 300,000 to 350,000 clones, with about 86% found just once. Comments on this clone: Distinct nucleotide sequences in the sample also encode this CDR3.

The germline gives CDR1 SGHRS, CDR2 YFSETQ. This CDR3 spans 15 amino acids. V shed 2 bases and J shed 4 bases, with 12 bases lying between them. Documented treatment: roughly 20 received Ad26.COV2.S at low or high dose, single or two shots; roughly five received placebo; per-sample allocation not given. Samples came from day 63 after the first vaccine or placebo injection. Sequencing used peripheral blood, obtained in a trial of Ad26.COV2.S vaccine versus placebo. The sequence derives from a person between 18 and 60 years old who received the Ad26.COV2.S COVID-19 vaccine or a placebo. This chain connects TRBV5-1 to TRBJ2-2, with D tentatively TRBD1 (7 bases). CDR3 sequence: CASSFGQGGTGELFF. CDR3 in DNA: TGCGCCAGCAGCTTTGGCCAGGGGGGCACCGGGGAGCTGTTTTTT.